The 14 T cell receptor beta chains presented below share a single source sample, sequenced in a study of glioma-infiltrating T cells. The iRepertoire nested amplicon-rescue multiplex PCR amplified TCR alpha and beta CDR3s from RNA. TCRdb fed the multiplex PCR reads into MiXCR, producing one record per CDR3 protein. The table has approximately 140,000 distinct CDR3 sequences, about 25% seen once. Sequences were obtained from glioma tissue, nonneoplastic brain tissue, or PBMCs (not recorded which). The receptors shown here come from a human donor with low-grade glioma or glioblastoma, undergoing nonglioma brain surgery, or in good health (not recorded which).

This clonotype came up a few times. The J gene is TRBJ2-1, the V gene TRBV24-1; 8 nucleotides line up with TRBD1. This CDR3 has 18 amino acids. Germline V gives CDR1 KGHDR, CDR2 SFDVKD. V shed 4 bases and J 0 bases; nucleotides not matched to a gene: 10. The CDR3 nucleotides are TGTGCCACCAGTGACCTTTGGACAGGGCCGAGCTCCTACAATGAGCAGTTCTTC. It yields the protein CATSDLWTGPSSYNEQFF.

This clonotype was observed many times. This chain uses TRBV28 with TRBJ2-5; tentatively, D is TRBD2 (5 bases). The germline V and J ends were trimmed by 5 bases and 8 bases, with 12 bases remaining between them. CDR3 size: 12 residues. Germline V gene sequence: CDR1 MDHEN, CDR2 SYDVKM. The CDR3 reads CASSILDYTQYF. The CDR3 nucleotides are TGTGCCAGCAGTATCCTTGACTATACCCAGTACTTC.

The table lists this clonotype with many counts. This chain links TRBV27 with TRBJ2-7, with D uncertain. The CDR3 runs 11 residues. The V end lost 6 bases, the J end lost 2 bases, and 5 bases lay between the germline ends. CDR1 and CDR2 from the germline V gene are MNHEY and SMNVEV (reference sequence). Here the CDR3 reads CASRGPYEQYV. The CDR3 coding sequence is TGTGCCAGCAGAGGGCCCTACGAGCAGTACGTC.

This clonotype was seen only a few times. The chain employs TRBV7-2 and TRBJ1-1; D is unresolved. The CDR3 covers 14 residues. V was trimmed by 8 bases and J by 3 bases, leaving 16 bases between them. CDR1 and CDR2 from the germline V gene are SGHTA and FQGNSA. CDR3 in amino acids: CASGEGRWDTEAFF. In nucleotides, the CDR3 is TGTGCCAGCGGCGAAGGGCGGTGGGACACTGAAGCTTTCTTT. The full variable domain, its missing parts supplied by reference TRBV7-2 and TRBJ1-1, is GAGVSQSPSNKVTEKGKDVELRCDPISGHTALYWYRQSLGQGLEFLIYFQGNSAPDKSGLPSDRFSAERTGGSVSTLTIQRTQQEDSAVYLCASGEGRWDTEAFFGQGTRLTVV.

This clonotype came up many times. This chain uses TRBV7-2 with TRBJ2-1; D is ambiguous. This CDR3 has 11 residues. With 5 bases removed from V and 6 bases from J, the gap between germline ends came to 5 bases. Germline V gene lookup returns CDR1 SGHTA and CDR2 FQGNSA. The CDR3 loop reads CASSPINEQFF. The CDR3 DNA sequence: TGTGCCAGCAGCCCCATCAATGAGCAGTTCTTC.

In the case of this clonotype: This may arise from a read error, as a much more abundant clone is one base away. The chain combines TRBV7-9 with TRBJ2-2, with TRBD1 identical over 8 bases. V was pared by 3 bases and J by 1 base, with 1 base of the junction left unmatched. The germline CDR1 and CDR2 sequences are SEHNR and FQNEAQ (reference sequence). This CDR3 has 15 amino acids. The CDR3 DNA reads TGTGCCAGCAGCTTGACAGGGGTGAACACCGGGGAGCTGTTTTTT. It translates to CASSLTGVNTGELFF. Using reference TRBV7-9 and TRBJ2-2 for the parts outside the CDR3, the full variable domain is DTGVSQNPRHKITKRGQNVTFRCDPISEHNRLYWYRQTLGQGPEFLTYFQNEAQLEKSRLLSDRFSAERPKGSFSTLEIQRTEQGDSAMYLCASSLTGVNTGELFFGEGSRLTVL.

This clonotype was found a few times. The V call is TRBV24-1, the J call TRBJ1-2; D is undetermined. Germline loops: CDR1 KGHDR, CDR2 SFDVKD. This CDR3 has 12 amino acids. V shed 8 bases and J shed 7 bases, with 13 bases lying between them. CDR3 sequence reads: CATTRTSGGYTF. The CDR3 region has the DNA TGTGCCACCACCCGCACCTCAGGTGGCTACACCTTC.

This clonotype has ten or more counts. DNA for the CDR3: TGTGCCAGCAGTTACCCCCCGATCCGGGGCGGTAATGAGCAGTTCTTC. Translation: CASSYPPIRGGNEQFF. This chain links TRBV6-6 with TRBJ2-1; D could derive from TRBD1 or TRBD2 (5 bases each). Trimming left V 2 bases short and J 7 bases short, with 18 bases between. In germline, CDR1 is MNHNY, CDR2 SVGAGI (reference sequence). The CDR3 has 16 amino acids.

This clonotype occurred a few times. The chain recombines TRBV29-1 with TRBJ1-1; no clear D gene. V was trimmed by 4 bases and J by 1 base, leaving 7 bases between them. The length of the CDR3 is 12 residues. Germline V gene sequence: CDR1 SQVTM, CDR2 ANQGSEA. The CDR3 loop is CSVVGQNTEAFF. Here the CDR3 DNA reads TGCAGCGTTGTAGGGCAGAACACTGAAGCTTTCTTT.

In this sample, this clonotype turned up a few times. The chain combines TRBV6-1 with TRBJ2-2; D ambiguous. CDR3 length equals 15 residues. CDR1 is MNHNS and CDR2 is SASEGT in the germline V gene. V lost 2 bases to trimming and J lost 5 bases, with 12 bases between them. In DNA, the CDR3 is TGTGCCAGCAGTGAAAGGGTAGGGCGGACCGGGGAGCTGTTTTTT. Translation gives CASSERVGRTGELFF.

This clonotype was recorded many times. CDR3 sequence: CASSLQLAGGDTQYF. CDR3 in DNA: TGTGCCAGCAGTTTGCAACTAGCGGGGGGCGATACGCAGTATTTT. The genes are TRBV6-1 and TRBJ2-3, with 12 bases aligning to TRBD2. The length of the CDR3 is 15 residues. Per the germline V gene, CDR1 is MNHNS and CDR2 is SASEGT. J gave up 6 bases and V 5 bases, and 6 bases lay outside the gene matches.

V gene TRBV7-2 combines with J gene TRBJ2-2; 10 nucleotides line up with TRBD2. The length of the CDR3 is 15 residues. Per germline, CDR1 SGHTA and CDR2 FQGNSA. V lost 3 bases and J lost 7; bases outside the gene matches: 5. CDR3 protein: CASSFPSSGGGELFF. In nucleotides, the CDR3 is TGTGCCAGCAGCTTCCCTTCTAGCGGGGGCGGGGAGCTGTTTTTT.

In this sample, this clonotype turned up many times. The rearrangement links TRBV28 to TRBJ2-7; the D call may be TRBD1 or TRBD2 (5 bases each). Trimming took off 5 bases at V and 6 bases at J, with 14 bases between the two ends. CDR3 length: 13 residues. Germline CDR1 and CDR2: MDHEN and SYDVKM. The CDR3 DNA reads TGTGCCAGCAGTGAGGGGAGCTTCGGCGAGCAGTACGTC. Protein sequence: CASSEGSFGEQYV.

This clonotype has only a few counts. The rearrangement joins TRBV7-9 to TRBJ1-5; D is uncertain. The germline V gene has CDR1 SEHNR and CDR2 FQNEAQ (reference sequence). CDR3 length equals 14 residues. The V and J ends lost 4 bases and 7 bases respectively, with 14 bases between them. In DNA, the CDR3 is TGTGCCAGCAGCTCCGGATTAGCCGGCCAGCCCCAGCATTTT. It codes for CASSSGLAGQPQHF.